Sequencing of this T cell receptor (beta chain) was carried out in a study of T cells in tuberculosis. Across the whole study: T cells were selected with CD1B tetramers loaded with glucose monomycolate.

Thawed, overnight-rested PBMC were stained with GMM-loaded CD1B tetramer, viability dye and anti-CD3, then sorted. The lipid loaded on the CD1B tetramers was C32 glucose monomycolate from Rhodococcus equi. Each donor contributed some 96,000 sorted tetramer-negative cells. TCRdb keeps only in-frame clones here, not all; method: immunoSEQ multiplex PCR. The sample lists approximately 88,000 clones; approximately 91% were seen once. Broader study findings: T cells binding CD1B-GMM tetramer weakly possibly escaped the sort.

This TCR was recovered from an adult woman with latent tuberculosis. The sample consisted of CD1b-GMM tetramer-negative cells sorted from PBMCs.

CDR3 sequence reads: CASSLGAGDLGEKLFF. The CDR3 DNA reads TGTGCCAGCAGCTTAGGGGCGGGAGATCTGGGAGAAAAACTGTTTTTT. V usage is TRBV7-6 and J usage is TRBJ1-4; D is ambiguous. V gave up 1 base and J gave up 8 bases, with 17 bases separating them. The CDR3 has 16 residues. Germline lookup yields CDR1 SGHVS and CDR2 FNYEAQ.